The T cell receptor (beta chain) described here comes from a study of monozygotic twins with cystic fibrosis. Study summary: Libraries were built from roughly 2.8 micrograms of fragmented DNA using roughly 14 PCR cycles. Broader study findings: Co-twins had the most similar V usage for 13 of 16 pairs, J for 8. Unrelated CF individuals shared fewer identical clonotypes than monozygotic CF twins. In this small cohort, shared CDR3 numbers showed no association with age, concordance or disease severity.

V lost 0 bases and J 9 bases, leaving 15 bases between the germline ends. This CDR3 is built from 16 residues. CDR1 is SGHAT, CDR2 FQNNGV, per germline. A word on this clone: Its specificity is not known.

This table comes from immunoSEQ multiplex PCR, and its TCRdb copy is limited to in-frame clones, with some not included. The repertoire holds about 20,000 clones, nearly 98% seen once, with 1.9% in the top ten. This TCR came from a woman aged 25 to 45 with cystic fibrosis. Material for sequencing was blood. The chain has TRBV11-2 and TRBJ1-6; D is uncertain. The CDR3 DNA follows: TGTGCCAGCAGCTTAGATCACGGCAGACACACTTCACCCCTCCACTTT. Its protein product is CASSLDHGRHTSPLHF.